The clone carrying this T cell receptor beta chain has more than one count but fewer than ten. Preparation of the TCRbeta library was carried out with unique molecular identifiers. TCRdb re-analysed the PCR reads in MiXCR, keeping a single row per CDR3 protein. The table has more than 550,000 distinct CDR3 sequences, roughly 10% seen once. The CDR3 sequence is 18 residues long. Trimming took 6 bases from V and 2 from J; bases not matched to a gene: 11. Germline V CDR1 and CDR2: SEHNR, FQNEAQ (reference sequence). The source of the sample is a study of T-cell reconstitution after alpha-beta-depleted transplantation in children.

The rearrangement uses TRBV7-9 and TRBJ2-3, with 13 bases lining up with TRBD2. Sequencing was performed on PBMCs from the stem cell graft donor, taken from the stem cell graft. This TCR came from a human donor who donated a stem cell graft to a child with acute myeloid leukemia. CDR3 bases: TGTGCCAGCAGTCGTGGGACTAGCGGGACCCCACACACAGATACGCAGTATTTT. Encoded protein: CASSRGTSGTPHTDTQYF.